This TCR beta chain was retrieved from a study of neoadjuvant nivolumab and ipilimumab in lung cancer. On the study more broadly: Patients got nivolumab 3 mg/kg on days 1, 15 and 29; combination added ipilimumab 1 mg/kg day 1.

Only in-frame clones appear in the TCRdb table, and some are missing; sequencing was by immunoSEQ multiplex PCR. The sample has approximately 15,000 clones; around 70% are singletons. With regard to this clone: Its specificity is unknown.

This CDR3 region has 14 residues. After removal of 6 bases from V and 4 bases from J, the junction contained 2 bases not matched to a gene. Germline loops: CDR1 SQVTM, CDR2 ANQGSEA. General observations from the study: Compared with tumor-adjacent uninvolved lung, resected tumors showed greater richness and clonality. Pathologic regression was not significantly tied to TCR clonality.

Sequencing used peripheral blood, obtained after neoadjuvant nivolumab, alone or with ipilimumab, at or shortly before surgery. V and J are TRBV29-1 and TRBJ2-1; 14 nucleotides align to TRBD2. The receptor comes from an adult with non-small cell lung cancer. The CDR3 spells CSVRLAGGYNEQFF. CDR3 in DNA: TGCAGCGTGCGACTAGCGGGAGGGTACAATGAGCAGTTCTTC.